A single sample is the source of the 2 T cell receptor beta chains below, sequenced in a study of T cell changes during pregnancy in multiple sclerosis. TCRdb's table, derived via immunoSEQ multiplex PCR, lists solely in-frame clones and lacks some. The top ten clones hold around 1.2% of a sample with 100,000 or so clones, more than 90% of them seen once. The sample was peripheral blood, taken in the second trimester of pregnancy. Every receptor here comes from a female donor with multiple sclerosis, enrolled in a pregnancy study.

V gene TRBV6-1 combines with J gene TRBJ1-3, with a weak D call TRBD1 (6 bases). This CDR3 is 13 amino acids long. From germline, CDR1 is MNHNS and CDR2 SASEGT. V was trimmed by 10 bases and J by 2 bases, leaving 12 bases between them. For the CDR3, the DNA is TGTGCCATCCAGGGGCAAGCTGGAAACACCATATATTTT. Its protein product is CAIQGQAGNTIYF.

The CDR3 loop reads CASNRGQNEKLFF. The DNA of the CDR3 is TGTGCCAGCAACAGGGGACAGAATGAAAAACTGTTTTTT. The chain recombines TRBV14 with TRBJ1-4, with 7 bases fitting TRBD1. The germline CDR1 and CDR2 sequences are SGHDN and FVKESK. This CDR3 region has 13 residues. The V and J ends lost 7 bases and 5 bases, in that order; junction bases with no gene match: 4. Using reference TRBV14 and TRBJ1-4 for the parts outside the CDR3, the full variable domain is EAGVTQFPSHSVIEKGQTVTLRCDPISGHDNLYWYRRVMGKEIKFLLHFVKESKQDESGMPNNRFLAERTGGTYSTLKVQPAELEDSGVYFCASNRGQNEKLFFGSGTQLSVL.